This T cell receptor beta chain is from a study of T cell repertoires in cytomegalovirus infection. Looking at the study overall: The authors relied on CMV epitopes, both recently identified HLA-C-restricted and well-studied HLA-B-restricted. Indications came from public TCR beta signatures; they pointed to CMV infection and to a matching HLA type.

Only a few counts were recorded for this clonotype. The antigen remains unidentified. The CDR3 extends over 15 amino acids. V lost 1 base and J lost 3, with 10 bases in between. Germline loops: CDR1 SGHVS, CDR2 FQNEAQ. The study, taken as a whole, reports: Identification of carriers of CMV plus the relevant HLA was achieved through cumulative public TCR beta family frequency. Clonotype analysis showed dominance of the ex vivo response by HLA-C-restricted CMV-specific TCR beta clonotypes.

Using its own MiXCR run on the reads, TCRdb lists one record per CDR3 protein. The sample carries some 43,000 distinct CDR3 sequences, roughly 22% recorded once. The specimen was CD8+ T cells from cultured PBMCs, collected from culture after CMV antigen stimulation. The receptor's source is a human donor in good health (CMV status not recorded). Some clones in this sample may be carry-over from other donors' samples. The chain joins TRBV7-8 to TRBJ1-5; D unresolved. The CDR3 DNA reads TGTGCCAGCAGCTTAGGGCGGAGGGTCAATCAGCCCCAGCATTTT. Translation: CASSLGRRVNQPQHF.